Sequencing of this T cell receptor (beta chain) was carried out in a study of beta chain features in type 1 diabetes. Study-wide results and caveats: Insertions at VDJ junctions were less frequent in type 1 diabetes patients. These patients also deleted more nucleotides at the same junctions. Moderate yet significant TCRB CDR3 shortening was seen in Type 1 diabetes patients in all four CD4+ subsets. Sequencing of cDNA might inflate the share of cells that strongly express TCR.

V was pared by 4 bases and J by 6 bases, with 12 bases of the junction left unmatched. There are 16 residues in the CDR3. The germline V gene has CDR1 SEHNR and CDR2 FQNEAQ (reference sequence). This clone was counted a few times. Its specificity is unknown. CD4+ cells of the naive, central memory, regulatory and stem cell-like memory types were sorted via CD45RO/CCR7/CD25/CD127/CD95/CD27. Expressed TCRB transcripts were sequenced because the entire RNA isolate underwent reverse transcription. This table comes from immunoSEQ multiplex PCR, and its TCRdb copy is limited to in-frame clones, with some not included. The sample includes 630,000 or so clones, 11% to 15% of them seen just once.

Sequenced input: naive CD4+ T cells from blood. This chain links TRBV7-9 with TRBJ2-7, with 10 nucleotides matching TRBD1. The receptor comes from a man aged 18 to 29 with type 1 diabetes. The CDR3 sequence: CASSSSGTGAAGEQYF. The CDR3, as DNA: TGTGCCAGCAGCTCTTCCGGGACAGGGGCCGCCGGCGAGCAGTACTTC.